What follows are 18 T cell receptor beta chains derived from one specimen sequenced in a study of blood T cell repertoires in COVID-19. Profiling relied on immunoSEQ multiplex PCR, and the TCRdb table lists in-frame clones only, not all of them. The table has roughly 160,000 clones, around nine tenths seen once; the top ten hold approximately 0.5%. Sequenced material: peripheral blood. These receptor sequences come from a man aged 55 to 70 with COVID-19, enrolled during active disease.

V is TRBV7-2 and J is TRBJ1-6; 8 bases match TRBD1. Germline CDR1 reads SGHTA; CDR2 reads FQGNSA. The CDR3 is 15 residues long. V was pared by 4 bases and J by 7 bases, with 6 bases of the junction left unmatched. CDR3 sequence reads: CASSSQTGANSPLHF. The CDR3 DNA sequence: TGTGCCAGCAGCTCCCAGACAGGGGCAAATTCACCCCTCCACTTT.

The rearrangement links TRBV2 to TRBJ1-2; maybe TRBD1 (5 bases). From germline, CDR1 is SNHLY and CDR2 FYNNEI. Trimming took 4 bases from V and 3 from J, leaving 9 bases between them. The CDR3 consists of 13 residues. Written as DNA, the CDR3 is TGTGCCAGCAGTGTAGGGGTGTACTATGGCTACACCTTC. It yields the protein CASSVGVYYGYTF.

This clone was detected only once. The chain carries TRBV3-1 (or the pseudogene TRBV3-2) and TRBJ1-1, with D possibly TRBD1 on 6 matching bases. This CDR3 contains 15 residues. V was trimmed by 1 base and J by 6 bases, leaving 15 bases between them. Germline CDR1 LGHDT, CDR2 YNNKEL (reference sequence). The CDR3 region has the DNA TGTGCCAGCAGCCAAGTTGTTATGGGGGCTCCTGAAGCTTTCTTT. Translation: CASSQVVMGAPEAFF.

This clone came up once. This chain links TRBV30 with TRBJ1-5; TRBD1 agrees at 8 bases. This CDR3 has 14 amino acids. V lost 3 bases to trimming and J lost 3 bases; unmatched junction nucleotides: 4. Germline CDR1 is GTSNPN and CDR2 is SVGIG (reference sequence). CDR3 sequence (DNA): TGTGCCTGGAGCAGGGGGCGAACCAATCAGCCCCAGCATTTT. Residues: CAWSRGRTNQPQHF. Full variable domain (missing parts from reference TRBV30 and TRBJ1-5): SQTIHQWPATLVQPVGSPLSLECTVEGTSNPNLYWYRQAAGRGLQLLFYSVGIGQISSEVPQNLSASRPQDRQFILSSKKLLLSDSGFYLCAWSRGRTNQPQHFGDGTRLSIL.

The chain joins TRBV5-8 to TRBJ2-1; 7 nucleotides match TRBD2. CDR3 size: 15 residues. V gave up 0 bases and J gave up 6 bases; unmatched junction bases: 6. Per the germline V gene, CDR1 is SGHTS and CDR2 is YDEGEE. CDR3 nucleotide sequence: TGTGCCAGCAGCTTGGCCCCGGGGGGTTCCAATGAGCAGTTCTTC. Encoded protein: CASSLAPGGSNEQFF.

The chain links TRBV15 to TRBJ1-4, with TRBD1 matching 7 bases. This CDR3 has 14 residues. The trim removed 3 bases at V and 4 bases at J, leaving 2 bases unmatched. Germline values: CDR1 LNHNV, CDR2 YYDKDF (reference sequence). CDR3 sequence: CATSRGQFNEKLFF. CDR3 nucleotide sequence: TGTGCCACCAGCAGGGGACAGTTTAATGAAAAACTGTTTTTT.

The rearrangement uses TRBV12-3 or TRBV12-4 and TRBJ2-3; D perhaps matches TRBD1 (5 bases). V was cut by 5 bases and J by 6 bases, with 12 bases left in between. The CDR3 is 13 residues long. DNA for the CDR3: TGTGCCAGCAGTACCCAGACAGCGGATACGCAGTATTTT. Amino acid sequence: CASSTQTADTQYF.

This rearrangement joins TRBV6-4 to TRBJ2-1; weak D call: TRBD2 (6 bases). The V end lost 2 bases, the J end lost 11 bases, and 19 bases lay between the germline ends. In germline, CDR1 is MRHNA, CDR2 SNTAGT. The CDR3 runs 15 residues. The CDR3: CASSDVGGPLSKQFF. The CDR3 DNA follows: TGTGCCAGCAGTGACGTAGGAGGGCCCCTGTCTAAGCAGTTCTTC.

The chain couples TRBV3-1 (or the pseudogene TRBV3-2) to TRBJ1-1, with 8 nucleotides matching TRBD1. The V and J ends lost 3 bases and 6 bases, in that order; junction bases with no gene match: 3. The CDR3 length is 13 residues. Germline lookup yields CDR1 LGHDT and CDR2 YNNKEL (reference sequence). The CDR3 DNA sequence: TGTGCCAGCAGCCAGAGGACAGGGTCTGAAGCTTTCTTT. It is translated as CASSQRTGSEAFF.

The chain carries TRBV5-4 and TRBJ2-3; 10 positions agree with TRBD2. The CDR3 totals 17 residues. Germline V gene lookup returns CDR1 SGHNT and CDR2 YYREEE (reference sequence). V was clipped by 5 bases and J by 4 bases; unmatched bases: 13. The DNA of the CDR3 is TGTGCCAGCAGTCCTAATACTAGCGGGACAAGTGCAGATACGCAGTATTTT. Translated, it gives CASSPNTSGTSADTQYF. Variable domain in full (rest from reference TRBV5-4 and TRBJ2-3): ETGVTQSPTHLIKTRGQQVTLRCSSQSGHNTVSWYQQALGQGPQFIFQYYREEENGRGNFPPRFSGLQFPNYSSELNVNALELDDSALYLCASSPNTSGTSADTQYFGPGTRLTVL.

Only a few counts were recorded for this clone. The chain recombines TRBV5-1 with TRBJ1-5, with 8 positions matching TRBD1. The CDR3 has 14 amino acids. J gave up 2 bases and V 4 bases, and 2 bases lay outside the gene matches. CDR1 is SGHRS and CDR2 is YFSETQ in the germline V gene. The DNA for the CDR3 is TGCGCCAGCAGCCTACAGGGGGGCAATCAGCCCCAGCATTTT. Translating it yields CASSLQGGNQPQHF.

The chain links TRBV14 to TRBJ1-1; 7 bases are shared with TRBD1. The CDR3 contains 16 residues. Trimming removed 2 bases from V and 1 base from J; junction bases left unmatched: 7. Germline assignment: CDR1 SGHDN and CDR2 FVKESK. The CDR3 bases are TGTGCCAGCAGCCAATTAACGAACAGGGGGAACACTGAAGCTTTCTTT. Its protein product is CASSQLTNRGNTEAFF. Full variable domain (missing parts from reference TRBV14 and TRBJ1-1): EAGVTQFPSHSVIEKGQTVTLRCDPISGHDNLYWYRRVMGKEIKFLLHFVKESKQDESGMPNNRFLAERTGGTYSTLKVQPAELEDSGVYFCASSQLTNRGNTEAFFGQGTRLTVV.

This clone was found once. V gene TRBV6-2 or TRBV6-3 combines with J gene TRBJ2-3; 11 nucleotides match TRBD2. CDR3 length: 18 amino acids. V gave up 4 bases and J gave up 3 bases; unmatched junction bases: 12. Germline values: CDR1 MNHEY, CDR2 SVGEGT. The CDR3 coding sequence is TGTGCCAGCAGTTTTCCGAATTTAGCGGGAGGGCCTACAGATACGCAGTATTTT. Amino acid sequence: CASSFPNLAGGPTDTQYF.

This chain uses TRBV12-3 or TRBV12-4 with TRBJ2-5; perhaps TRBD2 as D (5 bases). CDR3 length: 12 residues. V lost 10 bases and J lost 4, with 13 bases in between. In DNA form, the CDR3 reads TGTGCCACCGGAGGTTTATCAGAGACCCAGTACTTC. Translated: CATGGLSETQYF.

The CDR3 region is CASNQREALGVNEQFF. In DNA form, the CDR3 reads TGCGCCAGCAACCAGCGGGAGGCCCTCGGGGTCAATGAGCAGTTCTTC. This chain connects TRBV10-1 to TRBJ2-1; 9 bases are shared with TRBD2. CDR1 WNHNN and CDR2 SYGVQD come from the germline V gene (reference sequence). V dropped 7 bases and J dropped 6; count of bases not matched to a gene: 13. This CDR3 region has 16 residues.

J is TRBJ2-7 and V is TRBV14; tentatively, D is TRBD1 (6 bases). V lost 6 bases, J lost 3 bases, and 18 bases lay in between. This CDR3 is 15 amino acids long. Germline V CDR1 and CDR2: SGHDN, FVKESK. In DNA, the CDR3 is TGTGCCAGCAGTTTTGGACAGCTTAGCTACTACGAGCAGTACTTC. Translated, it gives CASSFGQLSYYEQYF. The full variable domain, its missing parts supplied by reference TRBV14 and TRBJ2-7, is EAGVTQFPSHSVIEKGQTVTLRCDPISGHDNLYWYRRVMGKEIKFLLHFVKESKQDESGMPNNRFLAERTGGTYSTLKVQPAELEDSGVYFCASSFGQLSYYEQYFGPGTRLTVT.

For the CDR3, the DNA is TGTGCCAGCAGCTTAGCAAGGAGGTCTGGAAACACCATATATTTT. This translates into CASSLARRSGNTIYF. This chain links TRBV7-8 with TRBJ1-3; no firm D call. Germline CDR1 is SGHVS and CDR2 is FQNEAQ. The CDR3 covers 15 residues. V lost 0 bases to trimming and J lost 1 base, with 7 bases between them. Supplemented by reference TRBV7-8 and TRBJ1-3, the full variable domain reads GAGVSQSPRYKVAKRGQDVALRCDPISGHVSLFWYQQALGQGPEFLTYFQNEAQLDKSGLPSDRFFAERPEGSVSTLKIQRTQQEDSAVYLCASSLARRSGNTIYFGEGSWLTVV.

V and J are TRBV25-1 and TRBJ2-2; weak D call: TRBD1 (6 bases). Deletions cut 2 bases from V and 4 bases from J, with 11 bases between. The CDR3 runs 15 residues. CDR1 and CDR2 (germline): MGHDK, SYGVNS. DNA for the CDR3: TGTGCCAGCAGTGAAAGGGGGTCCGGCACCGGGGAGCTGTTTTTT. Residues: CASSERGSGTGELFF.